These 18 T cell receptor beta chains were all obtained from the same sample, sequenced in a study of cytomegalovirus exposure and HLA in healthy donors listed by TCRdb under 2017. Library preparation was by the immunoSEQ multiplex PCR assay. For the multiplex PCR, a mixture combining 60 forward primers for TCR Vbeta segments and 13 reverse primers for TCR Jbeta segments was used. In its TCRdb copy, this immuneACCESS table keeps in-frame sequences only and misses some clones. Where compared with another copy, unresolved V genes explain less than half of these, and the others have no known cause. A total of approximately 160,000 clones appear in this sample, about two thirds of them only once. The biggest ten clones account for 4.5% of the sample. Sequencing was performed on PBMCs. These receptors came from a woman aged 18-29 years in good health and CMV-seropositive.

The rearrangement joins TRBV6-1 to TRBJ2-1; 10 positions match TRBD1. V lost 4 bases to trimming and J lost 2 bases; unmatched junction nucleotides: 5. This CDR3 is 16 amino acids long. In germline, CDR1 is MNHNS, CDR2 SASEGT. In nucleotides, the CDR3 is TGTGCCAGCAGTGGCTACGGGACAGGGGCCTACAATGAGCAGTTCTTC. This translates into CASSGYGTGAYNEQFF.

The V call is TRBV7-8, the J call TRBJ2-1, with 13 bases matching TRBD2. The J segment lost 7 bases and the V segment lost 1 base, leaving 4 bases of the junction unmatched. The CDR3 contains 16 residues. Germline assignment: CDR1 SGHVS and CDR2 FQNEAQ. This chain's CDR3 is CASSLGTSGSNNEQFF. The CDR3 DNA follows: TGTGCCAGCAGCTTAGGGACTAGCGGGAGTAATAATGAGCAGTTCTTC.

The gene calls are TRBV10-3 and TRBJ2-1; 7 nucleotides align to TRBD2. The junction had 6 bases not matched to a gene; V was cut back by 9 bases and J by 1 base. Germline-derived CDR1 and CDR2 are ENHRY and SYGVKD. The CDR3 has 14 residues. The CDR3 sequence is CAIRKAGSYNEQFF. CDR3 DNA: TGTGCCATTCGCAAAGCGGGGTCCTACAATGAGCAGTTCTTC.

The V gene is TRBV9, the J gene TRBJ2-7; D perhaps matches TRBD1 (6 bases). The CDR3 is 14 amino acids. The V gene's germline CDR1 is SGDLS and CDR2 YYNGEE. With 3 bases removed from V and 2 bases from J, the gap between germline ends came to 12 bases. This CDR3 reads CASSAGGGTYEQYF. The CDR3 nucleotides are TGTGCCAGCAGCGCTGGGGGCGGTACCTACGAGCAGTACTTC.

The CDR3: CASSFYRTFLGYHHTEAFF. CDR3 sequence (DNA): TGTGCCAGCAGCTTTTACAGGACCTTCTTGGGCTATCACCACACTGAAGCTTTCTTT. The V and J genes are TRBV7-9 and TRBJ1-1; D might be TRBD1 (5 bases). The V end was cut by 3 bases, the J end by 3 bases, with 26 bases between. Germline CDR1 is SEHNR and CDR2 is FQNEAQ (reference sequence). CDR3 length: 19 residues.

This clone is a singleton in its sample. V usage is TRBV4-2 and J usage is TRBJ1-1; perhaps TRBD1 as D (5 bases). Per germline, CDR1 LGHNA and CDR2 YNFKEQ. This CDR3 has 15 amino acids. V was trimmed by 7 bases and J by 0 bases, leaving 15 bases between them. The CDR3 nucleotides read TGTGCCAGCAACCCACTGGGGGGGATGAACACTGAAGCTTTCTTT. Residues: CASNPLGGMNTEAFF.

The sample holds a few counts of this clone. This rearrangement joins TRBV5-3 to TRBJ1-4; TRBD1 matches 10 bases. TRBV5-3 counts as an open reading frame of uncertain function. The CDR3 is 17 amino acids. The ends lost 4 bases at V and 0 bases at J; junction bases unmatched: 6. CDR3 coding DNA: TGTGCCAGAAGCAAGGGACAGGGGAGGGCAACTAATGAAAAACTGTTTTTT. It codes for CARSKGQGRATNEKLFF.

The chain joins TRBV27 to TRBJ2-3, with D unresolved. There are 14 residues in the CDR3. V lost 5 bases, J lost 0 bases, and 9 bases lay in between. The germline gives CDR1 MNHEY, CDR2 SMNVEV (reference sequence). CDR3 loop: CASSLSTSTDTQYF. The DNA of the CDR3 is TGTGCCAGCAGTCTCTCGACTAGCACAGATACGCAGTATTTT.

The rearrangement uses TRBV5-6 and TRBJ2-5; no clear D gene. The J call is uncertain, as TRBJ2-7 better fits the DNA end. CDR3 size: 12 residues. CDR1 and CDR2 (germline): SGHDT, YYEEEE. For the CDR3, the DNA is TGTGCCAGCAGCTCCCAATCCTACGAGCAGTACTTC. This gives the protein CASSSQSYEQYF.

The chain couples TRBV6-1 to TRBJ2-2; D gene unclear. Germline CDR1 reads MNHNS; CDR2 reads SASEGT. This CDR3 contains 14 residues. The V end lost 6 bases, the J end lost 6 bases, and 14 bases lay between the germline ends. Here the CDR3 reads CASRGWVLAGELFF. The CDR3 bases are TGTGCCAGCAGGGGTTGGGTCCTAGCCGGGGAGCTGTTTTTT.

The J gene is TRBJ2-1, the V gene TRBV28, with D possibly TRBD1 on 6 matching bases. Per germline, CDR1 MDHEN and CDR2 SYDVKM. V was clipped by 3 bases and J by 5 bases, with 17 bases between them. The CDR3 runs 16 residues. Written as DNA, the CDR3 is TGTGCCAGCAGTTTTCCCGCGGCAGGGGACCACAATGAGCAGTTCTTC. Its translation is CASSFPAAGDHNEQFF.

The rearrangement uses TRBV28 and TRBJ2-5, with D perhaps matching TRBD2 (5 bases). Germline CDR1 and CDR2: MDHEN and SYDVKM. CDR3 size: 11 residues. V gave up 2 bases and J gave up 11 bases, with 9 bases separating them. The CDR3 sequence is CASSLTREQYF. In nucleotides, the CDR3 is TGTGCCAGCAGTTTAACGAGGGAGCAGTACTTC.

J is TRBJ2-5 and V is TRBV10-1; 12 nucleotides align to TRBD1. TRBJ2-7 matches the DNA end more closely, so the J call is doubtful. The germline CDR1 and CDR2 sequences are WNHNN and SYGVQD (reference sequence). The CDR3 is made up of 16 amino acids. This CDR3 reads CASPGQGAADVYEQYF. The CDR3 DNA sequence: TGCGCCAGCCCGGGACAGGGGGCGGCAGATGTGTACGAGCAGTACTTC.

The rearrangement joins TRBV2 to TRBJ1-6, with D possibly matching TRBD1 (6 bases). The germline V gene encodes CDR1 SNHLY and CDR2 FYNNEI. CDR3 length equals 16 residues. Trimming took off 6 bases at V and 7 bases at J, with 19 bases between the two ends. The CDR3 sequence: CASRNEGQTGNSPLHF. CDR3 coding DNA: TGTGCCAGCAGGAATGAGGGACAAACGGGAAATTCACCCCTCCACTTT.

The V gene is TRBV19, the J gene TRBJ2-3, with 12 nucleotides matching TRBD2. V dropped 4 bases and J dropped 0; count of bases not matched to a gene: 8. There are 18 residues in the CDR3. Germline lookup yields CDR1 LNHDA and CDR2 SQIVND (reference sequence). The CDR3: CASSRRGTSGFSTDTQYF. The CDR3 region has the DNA TGTGCCAGTAGTAGACGGGGGACTAGCGGGTTTAGCACAGATACGCAGTATTTT.

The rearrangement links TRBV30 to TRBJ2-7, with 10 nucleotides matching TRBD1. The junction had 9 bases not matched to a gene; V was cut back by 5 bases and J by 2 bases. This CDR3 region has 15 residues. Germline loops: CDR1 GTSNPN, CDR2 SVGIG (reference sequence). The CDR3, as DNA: TGTGCCTGGGCCACTGGACAGGGGGAGGCCTACGAGCAGTACTTC. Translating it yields CAWATGQGEAYEQYF. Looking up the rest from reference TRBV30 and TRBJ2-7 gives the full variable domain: SQTIHQWPATLVQPVGSPLSLECTVEGTSNPNLYWYRQAAGRGLQLLFYSVGIGQISSEVPQNLSASRPQDRQFILSSKKLLLSDSGFYLCAWATGQGEAYEQYFGPGTRLTVT.

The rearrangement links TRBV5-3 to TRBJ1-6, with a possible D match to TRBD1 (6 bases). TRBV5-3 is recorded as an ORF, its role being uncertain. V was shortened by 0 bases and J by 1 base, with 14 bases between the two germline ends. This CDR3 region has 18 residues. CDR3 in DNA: TGTGCCAGAAGCTTGGTTGGACAGCAAGGTTCCTATAATTCACCCCTCCACTTT. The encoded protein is CARSLVGQQGSYNSPLHF.

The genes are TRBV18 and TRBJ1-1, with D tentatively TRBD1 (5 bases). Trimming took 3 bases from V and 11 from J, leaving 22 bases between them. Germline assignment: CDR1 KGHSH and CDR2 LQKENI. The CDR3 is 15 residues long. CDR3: CASSPAPRGAGSAFF. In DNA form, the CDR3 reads TGTGCCAGCTCACCGGCCCCCCGGGGCGCGGGATCGGCTTTCTTT.